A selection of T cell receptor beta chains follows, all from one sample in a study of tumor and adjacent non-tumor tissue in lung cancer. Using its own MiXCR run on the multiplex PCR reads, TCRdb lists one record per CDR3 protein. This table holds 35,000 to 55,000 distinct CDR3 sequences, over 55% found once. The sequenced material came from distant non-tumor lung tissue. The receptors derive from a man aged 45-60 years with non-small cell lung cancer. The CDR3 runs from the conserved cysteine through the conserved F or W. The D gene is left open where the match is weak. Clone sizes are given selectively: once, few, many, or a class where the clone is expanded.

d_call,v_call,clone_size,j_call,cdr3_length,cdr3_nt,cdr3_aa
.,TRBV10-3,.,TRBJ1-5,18,TGTGCCACCCATCCCAGCCTACTAGCGGGAGGATCCACAGATACGCAGCATTTT,CATHPSLLAGGSTDTQHF
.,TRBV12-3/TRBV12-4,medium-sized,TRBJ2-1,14,TGTGCCAGCAGTTTGTGGCGCATGGTCAATGAGCAGTTCTTC,CASSLWRMVNEQFF
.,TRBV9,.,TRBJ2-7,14,TGTGCCAGCAGCGTGACGGTCCAGGGGTACGAGCAGTACTTC,CASSVTVQGYEQYF
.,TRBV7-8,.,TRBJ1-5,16,TGTGCCAGCAGCCTAGCGAGCAGGGTCGGGGTTCAGCACCAGCATTTT,CASSLASRVGVQHQHF
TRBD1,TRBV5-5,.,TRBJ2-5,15,TGTGCAAGCAGTCCCGGACAGGGCACCCAAGAGACCCGGTACTTC,CASSPGQGTQETRYF
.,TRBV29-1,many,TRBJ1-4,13,TGCAGCGCGGGGGACGGCCCTAATGAAAAACTGTTTTTT,CSAGDGPNEKLFF
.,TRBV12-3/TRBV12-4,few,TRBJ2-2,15,TGTGCCAGCGGCTCCTTTGAGAGGGGGTCCGGGGTGCTGTTTTTT,CASGSFERGSGVLFF
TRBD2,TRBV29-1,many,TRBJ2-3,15,TGCAGCGTTACGATAGCGGGAGGGCCGTCAGATACGCAGTATTTT,CSVTIAGGPSDTQYF
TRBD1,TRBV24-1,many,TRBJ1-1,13,TGTGCCACCGTCGACAGGGGCAAGGGTGAAGCTTTCTTT,CATVDRGKGEAFF
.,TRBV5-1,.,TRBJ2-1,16,TGCGCCAGCAGCATGCTGTCGAAAGGAATAGATGGTGAGCAGTTCTTC,CASSMLSKGIDGEQFF
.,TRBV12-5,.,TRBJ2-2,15,TGTGCTAGTGGAAACGGGGGTATGAACACCGGGGAGCTGTTTTTT,CASGNGGMNTGELFF
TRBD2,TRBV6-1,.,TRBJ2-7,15,TGTGCCAGCAGTGAACAGGCAGCGGGGGCTAACGAGCAGTACTTC,CASSEQAAGANEQYF
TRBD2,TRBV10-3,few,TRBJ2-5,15,TGTGCCTCCCAGCGAGCGGGAGGGCCTTTGGAGGCCCAGTACTTC,CASQRAGGPLEAQYF
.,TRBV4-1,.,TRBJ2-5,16,TGCGCCAGCAGCCAAGAACTGTGGGGCGCCCGAGAGACCCAGTACTTC,CASSQELWGARETQYF
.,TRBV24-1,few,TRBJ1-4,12,TGTGCCACCAGTGCCCAGGGGGAAAAACTGTTTTTT,CATSAQGEKLFF
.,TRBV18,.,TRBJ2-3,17,TGTGCCAGCTCACCACCGGTTCGACTATCTGGGACAGATACGCAGTATTTT,CASSPPVRLSGTDTQYF
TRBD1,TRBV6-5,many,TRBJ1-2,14,TGTGCCAGCAGTTATAACAGGGGAGACCATGGCTACACCTTC,CASSYNRGDHGYTF
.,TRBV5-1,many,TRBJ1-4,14,TGCGCCAGCTCCCCAGAACTGCCGTATGAAAAACTGTTTTTT,CASSPELPYEKLFF
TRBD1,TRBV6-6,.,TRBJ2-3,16,TGTGCCAGCAGTTACAAACAGGGGGCTGGCACAGATACGCAGTTTTTT,CASSYKQGAGTDTQFF
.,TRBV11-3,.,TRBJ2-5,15,TGTGCCAGCAGCTTAGGGATTCGGGACTCAGAGACCCAGTACTTC,CASSLGIRDSETQYF
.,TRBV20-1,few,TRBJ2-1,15,TGCAGTGCTAGCGGTGGGGTCCTCATTCACAATGAGCAGTTCTTC,CSASGGVLIHNEQFF
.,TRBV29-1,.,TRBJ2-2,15,TGCAGCGTTGAGTATGGAGGAGGGAACACCGGGAAGCTGTTTTTT,CSVEYGGGNTGKLFF
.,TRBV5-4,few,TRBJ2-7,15,TGTGCCAGCAGCCTAGGGGGACACTCCACGTACGAGCAGTACTTC,CASSLGGHSTYEQYF
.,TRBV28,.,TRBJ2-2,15,TGTGCCAGCTGGGGAGGGGGTTTTTACACCGGGGAGCTGTTTTTT,CASWGGGFYTGELFF
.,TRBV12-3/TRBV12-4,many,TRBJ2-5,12,TGTGCCAGCAGACAAGGTTGGGAGACCCAGTACTTC,CASRQGWETQYF
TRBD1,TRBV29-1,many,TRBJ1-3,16,TGCAGCGCCCGGGGGGGACAGGGAGACTCTGGAAACACCATATATTTT,CSARGGQGDSGNTIYF
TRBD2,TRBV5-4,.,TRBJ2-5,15,TGTGCCAGCAGCTTGCAGCGGGGGACGGGGGAGATCCAGTACTTC,CASSLQRGTGEIQYF
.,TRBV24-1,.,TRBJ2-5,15,TGTACCACCAGTGATATCCTCGGGGGTGGGGAGACCCAGTACTTC,CTTSDILGGGETQYF
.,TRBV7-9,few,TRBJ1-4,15,TGTGCCAGCAGCTTGACACTCGCAACTAATGAAAAACTGTTTTTT,CASSLTLATNEKLFF
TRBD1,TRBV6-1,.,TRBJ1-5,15,TGTGCCAGCAGTGACTGGGACAGGGGGCTTCAGCCCCAACATTTT,CASSDWDRGLQPQHF
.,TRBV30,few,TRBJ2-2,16,TGTGCCTGGAAGCCCTTTGCGGGGGCGGGCACCGGGGAGCTGTTTTTT,CAWKPFAGAGTGELFF
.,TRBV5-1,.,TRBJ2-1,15,TGCGCCAGTAGCTCGGAGGGGGTCTCCTACAATGAGCAGTTCTTC,CASSSEGVSYNEQFF
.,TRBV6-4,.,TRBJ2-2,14,TGTGCCAGCAGTGACCCGAGTAGCACCGGGGAGCTGTTTTTT,CASSDPSSTGELFF
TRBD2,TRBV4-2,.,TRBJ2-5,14,TGTGCCAGCAACCAAGGGGAGGGAGAAGAGGCCCAGTACTTC,CASNQGEGEEAQYF
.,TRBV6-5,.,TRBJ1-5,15,TGTGCCAGCAGGCAGCATGGAGGTAGCAATCAGCCCCAGCATTTT,CASRQHGGSNQPQHF
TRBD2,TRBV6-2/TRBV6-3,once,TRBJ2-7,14,TGTGCCAGCACCTCGGCGGGGGTTTCCTACAAGCAGTACTTC,CASTSAGVSYKQYF
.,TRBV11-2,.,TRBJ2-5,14,TGTGCCAGCAGCTTAGATGAGGTGGGAGAGACCCAGTACTTC,CASSLDEVGETQYF
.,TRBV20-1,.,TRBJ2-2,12,TGCAATGTTCCCACGGGCATCGGAGAGCTGTTTTTT,CNVPTGIGELFF
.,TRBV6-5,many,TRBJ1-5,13,TGTGCCAGCAGTTATAAGGCCAATCAGCCCCAGCATTTT,CASSYKANQPQHF
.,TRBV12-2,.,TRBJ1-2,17,TGTGCATGTCGCTTAGCTCGCAGGGGCCAAGCTAACTATGGCTACACCTTC,CACRLARRGQANYGYTF
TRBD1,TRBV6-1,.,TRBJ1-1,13,TGTGCGGGGGGACAGGGACGACGGACTGAAGCTTTCTTT,CAGGQGRRTEAFF
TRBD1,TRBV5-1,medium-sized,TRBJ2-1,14,TGCGCCAGCAGCACGGGACAGAATTACAATGAGCAGTTCTTC,CASSTGQNYNEQFF
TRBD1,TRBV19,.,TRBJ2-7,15,TGTGCCAGTAGTACTTCCGGGACAGGGGTATACGAGAAGTACTTC,CASSTSGTGVYEKYF
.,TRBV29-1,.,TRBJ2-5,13,TGCAGCGCTGACAAGGCCCTGCAAGAGACCCAATACTTC,CSADKALQETQYF
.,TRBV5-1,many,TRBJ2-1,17,TGCGCCAGCAGCTTGGGACACCGGGACATTTGGTCTGGTGAGCAGTTCTTC,CASSLGHRDIWSGEQFF
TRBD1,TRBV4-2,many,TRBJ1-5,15,TGTGCCAGCAGCCAATCCACAGGGGGCGGACAGCCCCAGCATTTT,CASSQSTGGGQPQHF
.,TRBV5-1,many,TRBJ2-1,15,TGCGCCAGCAGCTTTACCAACGGAGCCTACAATGAGCAGTTCTTC,CASSFTNGAYNEQFF
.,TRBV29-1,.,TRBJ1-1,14,TGCAACATTGAAGCGGCCCAGCGGAACACTGAAGCTTTCTTT,CNIEAAQRNTEAFF
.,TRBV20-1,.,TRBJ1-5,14,TGCAGTGCTCCAGGATGGGGCCTCAATCGGCCCCAACATTTT,CSAPGWGLNRPQHF
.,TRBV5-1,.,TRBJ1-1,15,TGCGCCAGCAGCTTGGCCGGACGGGGCAACACTGAAGCTTTCTTT,CASSLAGRGNTEAFF
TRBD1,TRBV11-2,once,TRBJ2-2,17,TGTGCCAGCAGCGTACGGGGACAGGGAGGAGGAGCCGGGGAGCTGTTTTTT,CASSVRGQGGGAGELFF